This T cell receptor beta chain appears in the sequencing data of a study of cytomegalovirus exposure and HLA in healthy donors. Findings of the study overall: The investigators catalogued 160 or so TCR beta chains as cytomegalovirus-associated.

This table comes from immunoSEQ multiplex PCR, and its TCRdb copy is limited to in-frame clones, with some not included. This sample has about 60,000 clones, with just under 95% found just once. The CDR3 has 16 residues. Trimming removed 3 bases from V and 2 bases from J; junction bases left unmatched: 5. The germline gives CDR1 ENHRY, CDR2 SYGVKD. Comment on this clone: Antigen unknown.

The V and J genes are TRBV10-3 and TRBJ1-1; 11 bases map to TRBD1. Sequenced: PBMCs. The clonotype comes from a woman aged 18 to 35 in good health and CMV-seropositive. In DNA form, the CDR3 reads TGTGCCATCAGTGAAGTGGACAGGGGGCCCAACACTGAAGCTTTCTTT. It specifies CAISEVDRGPNTEAFF.